The T cell receptor beta chain described here comes from a study of blood T cell repertoires in COVID-19. Across the study: Samples came from the United States, Italy and Spain, spanning acute and convalescent COVID-19. In each case, the material was cDNA or gDNA derived from T cells, B-cell-depleted T cells, or PBMCs.

Under the authors' procedure: Reference gene primer amplification gave estimated nucleated cell counts. Produced via immunoSEQ multiplex PCR; TCRdb's table is partial and in-frame only. From that table come the V and J calls and clone size; the DNA was used to work out D and trimming. This table holds some 200,000 clones, 70% to 90% found once. In its sample, this clone was seen once. The sequencing input was peripheral blood. This TCR was sampled from a human donor in a cohort sampled during active COVID-19.

The CDR3 DNA sequence: TGTGCCAGTCTACCCGACCGGGAGCGGCCCCAGCATTTT. It specifies CASLPDRERPQHF. The chain couples TRBV2 to TRBJ1-5, with D hard to call. Trimming took 9 bases from V and 9 from J, leaving 18 bases between them. Germline lookup yields CDR1 SNHLY and CDR2 FYNNEI. The CDR3 has 13 residues.